This is a list of T cell receptor beta chains from one sample in a study of shared clonotypes between healthy human individuals. Sequencing used immunoSEQ multiplex PCR; TCRdb keeps in-frame clones, though not all of them. The table shows fewer than 100,000 clones, with around two thirds occurring only once. Sequencing input: memory CD8+ T cells sorted from blood. The receptor source for this set is a young man in good health. Each CDR3 is given with its conserved first and last residue. Fields, in order: V gene, clone size, J gene, D gene, CDR3 protein, CDR3 DNA. D genes are given only for firm matches. Where a row states a size, it is once, few, many or the class of an expanded clone; other rows omit it.

V: TRBV27; size: -; J: TRBJ1-1; D: -; CDR3: CASSLNRRTEAFF; DNA: TGTGCCAGCAGTTTAAACCGACGGACCGAAGCTTTCTTT
V: TRBV9; size: -; J: TRBJ1-2; D: -; CDR3: CASSEGGNYGYTF; DNA: TGTGCCAGCAGCGAAGGGGGTAACTATGGCTACACCTTC
V: TRBV4-3; size: -; J: TRBJ2-1; D: -; CDR3: CASSQTLAPGRVF; DNA: TGCGCCAGCAGCCAAACACTAGCTCCGGGTCGGGTCTTC
V: TRBV7-9; size: -; J: TRBJ1-5; D: -; CDR3: CASSSSQRPQHF; DNA: TGTGCCAGCAGCTCCTCGCAGCGGCCCCAGCATTTT
V: TRBV5-6; size: once; J: TRBJ2-3; D: -; CDR3: CASSKPHLTGVVDTQYF; DNA: TGTGCCAGCAGCAAACCCCACCTAACGGGAGTGGTAGATACGCAGTATTTT
V: TRBV9; size: -; J: TRBJ2-7; D: -; CDR3: CASSETGKPTF; DNA: TGTGCCAGCAGCGAAACAGGGAAACCAACCTTC
V: TRBV2; size: -; J: TRBJ2-1; D: -; CDR3: CASRSLFDVGEYNEQFF; DNA: TGTGCCAGCAGATCTTTATTCGATGTTGGGGAGTACAATGAGCAGTTCTTC
V: TRBV18; size: -; J: TRBJ2-1; D: -; CDR3: CASSPGYNEQFF; DNA: TGTGCCAGCTCACCCGGATACAATGAGCAGTTCTTC
V: TRBV9; size: -; J: TRBJ2-7; D: -; CDR3: CASSIGSELAYEQYF; DNA: TGTGCCAGCAGCATCGGGAGTGAGTTGGCCTACGAGCAGTACTTC
V: TRBV5-5; size: -; J: TRBJ2-2; D: -; CDR3: CASRQQGVNTGELFF; DNA: TGTGCCAGCAGACAACAGGGAGTTAACACCGGGGAGCTGTTTTTT
V: TRBV2; size: -; J: TRBJ1-5; D: -; CDR3: CASRFGNQPQHF; DNA: TGTGCCAGCCGGTTTGGAAATCAGCCCCAGCATTTT
V: TRBV18; size: -; J: TRBJ1-5; D: -; CDR3: CASSPENSNQPQHF; DNA: TGTGCCAGCTCGCCTGAGAATAGCAATCAGCCCCAGCATTTT
V: TRBV27; size: few; J: TRBJ2-7; D: -; CDR3: CASSFQGGPYEQYF; DNA: TGTGCCAGCAGTTTTCAGGGGGGGCCATACGAGCAGTACTTC
V: TRBV27; size: many; J: TRBJ1-1; D: -; CDR3: CASSYGPEAFF; DNA: TGTGCCAGCAGTTACGGGCCTGAAGCTTTCTTT
V: TRBV28; size: few; J: TRBJ1-2; D: -; CDR3: CASSRFSGYGYTF; DNA: TGTGCCAGCAGTCGGTTTAGTGGGTATGGCTACACCTTC
V: TRBV27; size: many; J: TRBJ2-1; D: TRBD1; CDR3: CASSVGTGSYNEQFF; DNA: TGTGCCAGCAGTGTAGGGACAGGCTCCTACAATGAGCAGTTCTTC
V: TRBV6-4; size: -; J: TRBJ2-1; D: -; CDR3: CASSDTSSYNEQFF; DNA: TGTGCCAGCAGCGACACGAGCTCCTACAATGAGCAGTTCTTC